This record concerns one TCR beta chain sequence. Its antigen target is currently unknown. Base quality data are lacking; no much larger clone is found one base away. The data were obtained in a study of T cell responses to AZD1222 COVID-19 vaccine (dated by TCRdb to the early 2020s). Describing the broader study: AZD1222 recipients with second doses at about 4 weeks or about 12 weeks were pooled, because spike-specific TCR depth and breadth did not differ between schedules. A total of about 240 trial participants underwent TCR sequencing, of whom 200 to 220 received two doses of AZD1222 and 26 received two doses of the MenACWY control vaccine. Trial participants were enrolled by age into 18-55, 56-69 and 70-plus year subgroups, with roughly 160, 29 and 62 TCR-sequenced participants respectively.

Overall study results and their limits: Reportedly, almost half of the unique spike-specific TCRs recognized epitopes lying outside the regions that are mutated in the B.1.351 and B.1.1.7 variants. Participants were mostly white British and included more females than males, and it was suggested by the authors that clonal diversity may have been underestimated. After two AZD1222 doses, spike-specific TCR breadth and depth were significantly higher than at day 0 and than in MenACWY recipients. In the small 56-69-year group, the increase in depth fell short of significance, most likely because of low power. Conclusions about previously exposed vaccinees were limited because only five to seven AZD1222 recipients were SARS-CoV-2 seropositive at baseline. No day 14 peak-response samples were available, so repertoires were characterized only after the peak T cell response. The vaccine-associated CD4 TCRs covered the entire spike protein, and the dominant responses fell in regions 160-218 and 743-854.

From the germline V gene, CDR1 is KGHDR and CDR2 is SFDVKD. The trim is 9 bases for V and 2 bases for J, with a gap of 12 bases between the germline ends. The CDR3 spans 13 residues, from the cysteine through the phenylalanine. Only CDR3 DNA remains: 39 bases, in frame from the first base. What the time point label conveys for this sample: baseline before first vaccination. Vaccinee samples were obtained from the UK trials COV001 and COV002, which included a single-blind randomized controlled phase 2/3 trial of AZD1222 (ChAdOx1 nCoV-19) in healthy adults. For TCRbeta chain sequencing, PBMC samples were collected from trial participants at day 0 and at day 28 after the second dose. The CDR3 regions of human TCRbeta chains were analyzed by immunosequencing. The original methods were these. TCRs in the repertoires were matched against a reference library of SARS-CoV-2-specific TCRs that had been generated with the MIRA antigen-specificity platform. Breadth was defined as the fraction of unique TCRs that were SARS-CoV-2-associated. Depth was defined as the fraction of total T cells that were SARS-CoV-2-associated. Using the MIRA data, each spike-specific TCR was mapped to the spike region that the TCR reacts to and placed in a CD4 or CD8 class. Log10-transformed breadth and depth values were compared by one-way ANOVA with Sidak's multiple comparisons tests. The source is immuneACCESS, and TCRdb retained only in-frame sequences with V and J called. Part of the clones is not carried over; for the studies checked, unresolved V genes explain less than half of this, and the remainder is unexplained. V and J calls and clone size are those listed in that table; D and trimming were worked out from the DNA. This sample gives 86,000 or so clones in total; roughly 90% of them show up just once. The biggest ten clones account for approximately 2% of the sample.

The V gene is TRBV24-1 and the J gene is TRBJ2-5; TRBD1 is perhaps the D gene, given 5 matching bases. The sample here was peripheral blood, taken on day 0 of AZD1222 vaccination. This receptor was identified in an adult in good health. The encoded CDR3 is CATQGQEQETQYF. The DNA sequence is TGTGCCACCCAGGGTCAGGAGCAAGAGACCCAGTACTTC.